This TCR beta chain was identified during a study of blood T cell repertoires in COVID-19. Across the whole study: Acute and convalescent COVID-19 specimens originated in the United States, Italy and Spain. PBMCs, B-cell-depleted T cells, or T cells were the source of the cDNA or gDNA that made up the material.

In the original processing: Amplification of reference gene primers was used by the study to estimate nucleated cell counts. TCRdb's copy holds only in-frame clones and misses some; the assay was immunoSEQ multiplex PCR. Clonal size and the V and J genes are those of that table, whereas D and trimming came from the DNA. The repertoire has 75,000 to 90,000 clones, 85% of them found once; the top ten carry 18%. Trimming shortened V by 3 bases and J by 7 bases, and 10 bases separated the two germline ends. The germline CDR1 and CDR2 sequences are MNHEY and SMNVEV (reference sequence). The CDR3 loop spans 14 amino acids.

Sequenced sample: peripheral blood. The gene calls are TRBV27 and TRBJ1-6; D perhaps matches TRBD1 (5 bases). This TCR was sampled from an elderly man with active or convalescent COVID-19. The CDR3 DNA sequence: TGTGCCAGCAGTTTCTCCTGGGGCAATTCACCCCTCCACTTT. Amino acid sequence: CASSFSWGNSPLHF.